A selection of T cell receptor beta chains follows, all from one sample in a study of CD8 T cells in Susac syndrome. TCRdb independently ran MiXCR on the immunoSEQ multiplex PCR reads; one entry per CDR3 protein. The sample includes about 300,000 distinct CDR3 sequences, approximately 81% of them seen just once. Sequencing was done on a sample of CD8+ T cells from PBMCs. These receptors were collected from a human donor with multiple sclerosis. Both conserved end residues are part of each CDR3. The D gene is left open where the match is weak. Clone size is shown for a subset of rows, as once, few, many or a class of expanded clone.

CDR3 length: 12; V gene: TRBV5-1; J gene: TRBJ2-5; clone size: -; D gene: -; CDR3 protein: CASSGRPETQYF; CDR3 DNA: TGCGCCAGCAGCGGGAGGCCAGAGACCCAGTACTTC
CDR3 length: 15; V gene: TRBV27; J gene: TRBJ2-3; clone size: -; D gene: -; CDR3 protein: CASSFPGTSTDTQYF; CDR3 DNA: TGTGCCAGCAGTTTCCCGGGCACTAGCACAGATACGCAGTATTTT
CDR3 length: 14; V gene: TRBV12-3/TRBV12-4; J gene: TRBJ2-5; clone size: -; D gene: TRBD2; CDR3 protein: CASSTLAKEETQYF; CDR3 DNA: TGTGCCAGCAGTACACTAGCGAAAGAAGAGACCCAGTACTTC
CDR3 length: 13; V gene: TRBV7-2; J gene: TRBJ2-7; clone size: -; D gene: TRBD1; CDR3 protein: CASSSYRGYEQYF; CDR3 DNA: TGTGCCAGCAGCTCCTACAGGGGCTACGAGCAGTACTTC
CDR3 length: 15; V gene: TRBV11-2; J gene: TRBJ2-7; clone size: -; D gene: -; CDR3 protein: CASSLVGGEIYEQYF; CDR3 DNA: TGTGCCAGCAGCTTAGTCGGCGGGGAAATTTACGAGCAGTACTTC
CDR3 length: 12; V gene: TRBV7-6; J gene: TRBJ1-2; clone size: -; D gene: -; CDR3 protein: CASSFGRGGYTF; CDR3 DNA: TGTGCCAGCAGCTTCGGCAGGGGAGGCTACACCTTC
CDR3 length: 16; V gene: TRBV9; J gene: TRBJ2-1; clone size: -; D gene: -; CDR3 protein: CASSIPLGGGYNEQFF; CDR3 DNA: TGTGCCAGCAGTATCCCCCTGGGAGGAGGATACAATGAGCAGTTCTTC
CDR3 length: 13; V gene: TRBV18; J gene: TRBJ2-1; clone size: -; D gene: -; CDR3 protein: CASSHQKWNEQFF; CDR3 DNA: TGTGCCAGCTCACACCAAAAATGGAATGAGCAGTTCTTC
CDR3 length: 15; V gene: TRBV29-1; J gene: TRBJ2-1; clone size: -; D gene: TRBD2; CDR3 protein: CSVEGTSGALNEQFF; CDR3 DNA: TGCAGCGTGGAGGGGACTAGCGGAGCCCTCAATGAGCAGTTCTTC
CDR3 length: 15; V gene: TRBV7-9; J gene: TRBJ2-7; clone size: -; D gene: -; CDR3 protein: CASSPQTGSAYEQYF; CDR3 DNA: TGTGCCAGCAGCCCCCAGACGGGCAGCGCCTACGAGCAGTACTTC
CDR3 length: 14; V gene: TRBV5-1; J gene: TRBJ2-1; clone size: -; D gene: -; CDR3 protein: CASSWLAPHNEQFF; CDR3 DNA: TGCGCCAGCAGCTGGTTGGCTCCCCACAATGAGCAGTTCTTC
CDR3 length: 16; V gene: TRBV5-4; J gene: TRBJ2-3; clone size: few; D gene: -; CDR3 protein: CASSYSPPGAPDTQYF; CDR3 DNA: TGTGCCAGCAGCTACTCACCTCCGGGAGCTCCAGATACGCAGTATTTT